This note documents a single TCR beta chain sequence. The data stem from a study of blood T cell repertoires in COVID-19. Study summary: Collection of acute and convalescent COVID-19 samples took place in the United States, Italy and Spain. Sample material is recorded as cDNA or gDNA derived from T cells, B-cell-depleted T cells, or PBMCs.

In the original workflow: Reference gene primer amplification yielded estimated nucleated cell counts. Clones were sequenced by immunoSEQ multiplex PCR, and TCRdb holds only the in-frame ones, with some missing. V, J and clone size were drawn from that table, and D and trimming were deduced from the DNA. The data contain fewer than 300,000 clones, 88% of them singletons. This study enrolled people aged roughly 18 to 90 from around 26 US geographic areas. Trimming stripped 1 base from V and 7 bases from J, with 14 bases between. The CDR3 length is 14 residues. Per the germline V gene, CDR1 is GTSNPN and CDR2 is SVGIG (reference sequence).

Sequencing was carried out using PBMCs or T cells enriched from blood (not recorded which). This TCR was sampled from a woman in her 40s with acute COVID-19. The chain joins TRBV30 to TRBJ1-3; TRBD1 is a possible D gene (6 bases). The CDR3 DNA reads TGTGCCTGGAGTGCATACAGGGACGGGAACACCATATATTTT. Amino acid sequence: CAWSAYRDGNTIYF.